This T cell receptor beta chain is from a study of shared clonotypes between healthy human individuals. General study results and limits: A generally larger estimated richness was seen in naive subsets than in memory subsets.

Details on this clone: What it recognizes is unknown.

The CDR3 is 15 amino acids. Germline values: CDR1 MDHEN, CDR2 SYDVKM. The V segment lost 8 bases and the J segment 4 bases; nucleotides outside the gene matches: 5. The assay used deep level. Data came from immunoSEQ multiplex PCR; TCRdb stores just in-frame clones and leaves some out. Among roughly 2.2 million clones listed, more than 85% were seen once. Sequenced sample: naive CD4+ T cells from PBMCs. Documented subset: CD45RA+ positively selected. The genes are TRBV28 and TRBJ2-3, with 14 bases aligning to TRBD2. The TCR originated in a man younger than 30 in good health. Some clones in this sample may be carry-over from other donors' samples. The CDR3 is CASRGTSGRPDTQYF. Here the CDR3 DNA reads TGTGCCAGCCGGGGGACTAGCGGGAGACCAGATACGCAGTATTTT.